Following are 5 T cell receptor beta chains from one sample sequenced in a study of tumor-infiltrating lymphocytes in primary liver carcinoma. Blood RNA was derived from unsorted whole blood, and germline DNA was extracted too. With around 490 ng total RNA as template and a constant-region primer, TCR beta cDNA was made. Employing slightly modified ARM-PCR, three nested multiplex PCR rounds were run, and these gave rise to the TCR beta libraries. Amplification in the first two PCR rounds was performed using TRBV1-TRBV30 forward primers and a C-beta reverse primer for 10 cycles each. In TCRdb, the multiplex PCR reads were re-called with MiXCR into one record per CDR3 protein. The sample has over 250,000 distinct CDR3 sequences, approximately 58% seen once; the top ten hold about a sixth. Sequenced sample: peripheral blood. All receptors come from a woman in her 30s with primary liver carcinoma and hepatitis B virus infection.

The V and J genes are TRBV24-1 and TRBJ1-5, with a weak D call TRBD1 (6 bases). The CDR3 covers 15 residues. The germline V gene has CDR1 KGHDR and CDR2 SFDVKD. Trimming stripped 4 bases from V and 6 bases from J, with 15 bases between. The CDR3 reads CATSDKDSMSQPQHF. DNA of the CDR3: TGTGCCACCAGTGACAAGGACAGCATGAGTCAGCCCCAGCATTTT.

This clonotype occurred a few times. CDR3 DNA: TGTGCCAGCAGCCAAGGGGGCGCTGGGGCCAACGTCCTGACTTTC. Residues: CASSQGGAGANVLTF. The rearrangement links TRBV6-2 or TRBV6-3 to TRBJ2-6, with 7 bases identical to TRBD1. Germline V gene data show CDR1 as MNHEY and CDR2 as SVGEGT. This CDR3 spans 15 amino acids. V shed 6 bases, J shed 2 bases, and the junction held 4 bases outside the gene matches.

This sequence joins TRBV7-6 and TRBJ2-3; 8 bases line up with TRBD2. The CDR3 is 12 residues long. Germline V gene data show CDR1 as SGHVS and CDR2 as FNYEAQ. J gave up 9 bases and V 3 bases, and 2 bases lay outside the gene matches. DNA of the CDR3: TGTGCCAGCAGCTTGAGCGGGAGCACGCAGTATTTT. It yields the protein CASSLSGSTQYF.

This clonotype was observed many times. The V gene is TRBV29-1, the J gene TRBJ1-1; no definite D call. Looked up from germline, CDR1 is SQVTM and CDR2 is ANQGSEA. The germline V and J ends were trimmed by 2 bases and 6 bases, with 13 bases remaining between them. The CDR3 extends over 13 amino acids. The CDR3 is CSVEKRATAEAFF. The DNA for the CDR3 is TGCAGCGTTGAAAAAAGGGCTACGGCTGAAGCTTTCTTT. Variable domain in full (rest from reference TRBV29-1 and TRBJ1-1): SAVISQKPSRDICQRGTSLTIQCQVDSQVTMMFWYRQQPGQSLTLIATANQGSEATYESGFVIDKFPISRPNLTFSTLTVSNMSPEDSSIYLCSVEKRATAEAFFGQGTRLTVV.

There are a few counts of this clonotype. The V call is TRBV6-2 or TRBV6-3, the J call TRBJ2-1; maybe TRBD1 (6 bases). In germline, CDR1 is MNHEY, CDR2 SVGEGT. The length of the CDR3 is 18 residues. Between the trimmed V and J ends, which lost 0 bases and 4 bases, there was a span of 19 bases. The CDR3 loop is CASSYSRGWTNLYNEQFF. The CDR3 nucleotides read TGTGCCAGCAGTTACTCGAGGGGGTGGACGAATTTATACAATGAGCAGTTCTTC.